These 10 T cell receptor beta chains share one sample of origin, sequenced in a study of response to subunit inactivated influenza vaccine. TCRdb used MiXCR to reprocess the RT-PCR reads, holding one entry per CDR3 protein. The table includes 500,000 to 650,000 distinct CDR3 sequences, less than 10% detected once. The sequenced sample was PBMCs from blood, obtained less than 25 months after vaccination. The receptor source for this set is a man aged 45 to 70 who received an inactivated influenza vaccine.

This clonotype has ten or more counts. The rearrangement joins TRBV6-5 to TRBJ2-2; D is undetermined. The germline gives CDR1 MNHEY, CDR2 SVGAGI. The CDR3 spans 14 residues. Trimming took off 5 bases at V and 2 bases at J, with 9 bases between the two ends. CDR3 in amino acids: CASSSSDNTGELFF. The CDR3 DNA sequence: TGTGCCAGCAGTAGCTCCGACAACACCGGGGAGCTGTTTTTT.

This clonotype has a handful of counts. The V gene is TRBV20-1, the J gene TRBJ2-1; D call uncertain. CDR1 and CDR2 (germline): DFQATT, SNEGSKA (reference sequence). V lost 1 base to trimming and J lost 7 bases, with 8 bases between them. The CDR3 loop spans 12 amino acids. The CDR3: CSARGWGNEQFF. CDR3 coding DNA: TGCAGTGCTAGAGGATGGGGAAATGAGCAGTTCTTC.

The table lists this clonotype with many counts. The rearrangement links TRBV28 to TRBJ1-5; 8 bases are shared with TRBD1. V lost 5 bases and J lost 4; bases outside the gene matches: 25. The CDR3 runs to 21 residues. Germline CDR1 and CDR2: MDHEN and SYDVKM. The DNA of the CDR3 is TGTGCCAGCAGTCCCCAGTGGACAGGGAGGCAAGGAAGAGGTGGTAATCAGCCCCAGCATTTT. Its translation is CASSPQWTGRQGRGGNQPQHF.

This clonotype showed up just once. The gene calls are TRBV2 and TRBJ2-1; possible D gene TRBD1, 5 bases. CDR1 and CDR2 (germline): SNHLY, FYNNEI. With 8 bases removed from V and 10 bases from J, the gap between germline ends came to 9 bases. The CDR3 loop spans 10 amino acids. CDR3 in amino acids: CASFTGEQFF. CDR3 nucleotides: TGTGCCAGCTTTACAGGAGAGCAGTTCTTC.

This clonotype was counted at least ten times. The V gene is TRBV7-2, the J gene TRBJ1-1, with D perhaps TRBD1 (5 bases). Germline V gives CDR1 SGHTA, CDR2 FQGNSA. The V end lost 4 bases, the J end lost 4 bases, and 13 bases lay between the germline ends. CDR3 length: 14 residues. The chain's CDR3 is CASSSFLGGTEAFF. The CDR3 DNA reads as TGTGCCAGCAGCTCCTTCTTGGGGGGCACTGAAGCTTTCTTT.

The rearrangement uses TRBV20-1 and TRBJ2-7; 9 positions agree with TRBD2. This CDR3 contains 13 residues. Germline assignment: CDR1 DFQATT and CDR2 SNEGSKA (reference sequence). V shed 7 bases and J 2 bases; nucleotides not matched to a gene: 6. DNA of the CDR3: TGCAGTGGCAGACTAGCGGACCCCTACGAGCAGTACTTC. Amino acid sequence: CSGRLADPYEQYF.

The rearrangement joins TRBV5-1 to TRBJ2-7, with 8 bases that match TRBD2. J was trimmed by 6 bases and V by 4 bases; bases with no gene match: 15. The germline V gene encodes CDR1 SGHRS and CDR2 YFSETQ. CDR3 length: 16 amino acids. The CDR3, as DNA: TGCGCCAGCAGCCTCAGAGGTGTAAGCGGGAGAGGCGAGCAGTACTTC. The encoded protein is CASSLRGVSGRGEQYF.

The genes are TRBV7-2 and TRBJ2-1, with D perhaps TRBD2 (5 bases). This CDR3 region has 14 residues. CDR1 and CDR2 from the germline V gene are SGHTA and FQGNSA. V was trimmed by 2 bases and J by 6 bases, leaving 11 bases between them. The CDR3 DNA reads TGTGCCAGCAGCTTAATGGCTAGCAGCAATGAGCAGTTCTTC. Its protein is CASSLMASSNEQFF.

This clonotype was detected many times. The rearrangement joins TRBV28 to TRBJ1-5, with D possibly being TRBD1 (5 bases). Trimming shortened V by 3 bases and J by 8 bases, and 5 bases separated the two germline ends. CDR1 is MDHEN and CDR2 is SYDVKM in the germline V gene. The CDR3 is 11 amino acids. CDR3 coding DNA: TGTGCCAGCAGTTTGGGGGAGCCCCAGCATTTT. Translation: CASSLGEPQHF. Looking up the rest from reference TRBV28 and TRBJ1-5 gives the full variable domain: DVKVTQSSRYLVKRTGEKVFLECVQDMDHENMFWYRQDPGLGLRLIYFSYDVKMKEKGDIPEGYSVSREKKERFSLILESASTNQTSMYLCASSLGEPQHFGDGTRLSIL.

The sample holds many counts of this clonotype. V gene TRBV4-1 combines with J gene TRBJ1-6; weak D call: TRBD1 (6 bases). V was clipped by 3 bases and J by 7 bases, with 16 bases between them. Per germline, CDR1 MGHRA and CDR2 YSYEKL. The CDR3 length is 16 residues. CDR3 sequence (DNA): TGCGCCAGCAGCCACATCTACAGGGCGCGCAATTCACCCCTCCACTTT. Its protein is CASSHIYRARNSPLHF.